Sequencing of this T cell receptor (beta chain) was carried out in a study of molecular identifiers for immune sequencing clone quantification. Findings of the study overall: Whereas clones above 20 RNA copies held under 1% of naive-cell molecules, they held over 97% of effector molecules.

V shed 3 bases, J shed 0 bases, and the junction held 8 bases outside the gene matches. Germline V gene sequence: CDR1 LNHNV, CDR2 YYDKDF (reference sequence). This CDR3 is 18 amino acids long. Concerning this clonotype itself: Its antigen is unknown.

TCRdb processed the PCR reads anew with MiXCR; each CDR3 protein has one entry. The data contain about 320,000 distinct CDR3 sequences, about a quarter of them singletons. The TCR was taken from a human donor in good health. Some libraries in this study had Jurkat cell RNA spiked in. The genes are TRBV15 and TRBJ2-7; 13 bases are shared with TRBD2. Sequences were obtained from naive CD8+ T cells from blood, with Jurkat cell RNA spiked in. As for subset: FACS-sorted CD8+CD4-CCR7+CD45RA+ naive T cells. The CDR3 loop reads CATSSRLAGGLSSYEQYF. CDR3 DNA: TGTGCCACCAGCAGTCGACTAGCGGGAGGCCTGAGCTCCTACGAGCAGTACTTC.